This T cell receptor beta chain was profiled in a study of T cell responses to AZD1222 COVID-19 vaccine. Study overall: Investigators merged groups given second doses at roughly 4 or roughly 12 weeks.

Findings and limits, study-wide: Clonal diversity may have been underestimated in mostly white British donors. Baseline seropositivity occurred in only a handful of AZD1222 recipients. Receipt of two AZD1222 doses was followed by a rise in Spike-specific TCR breadth and depth.

The CDR3 has 11 amino acids. Per germline, CDR1 MNHEY and CDR2 SVGEGT. Trimming pared 2 bases from V and 13 bases from J, leaving 12 bases between. This clone has a handful of counts. What it binds is unknown. Data came from immunoSEQ multiplex PCR; TCRdb stores just in-frame clones and leaves some out. The table lists over 40,000 clones, around 80% of them singletons, with 52% in the top ten. The sequence was collected from an adult in good health. The gene calls are TRBV6-2 or TRBV6-3 and TRBJ2-7, with D possibly matching TRBD1 (6 bases). Source: peripheral blood, taken on day 0 of AZD1222 vaccination. CDR3 bases: TGTGCCAGCAGTTACCCCGACAGGCCATACTTC. Translating it yields CASSYPDRPYF.